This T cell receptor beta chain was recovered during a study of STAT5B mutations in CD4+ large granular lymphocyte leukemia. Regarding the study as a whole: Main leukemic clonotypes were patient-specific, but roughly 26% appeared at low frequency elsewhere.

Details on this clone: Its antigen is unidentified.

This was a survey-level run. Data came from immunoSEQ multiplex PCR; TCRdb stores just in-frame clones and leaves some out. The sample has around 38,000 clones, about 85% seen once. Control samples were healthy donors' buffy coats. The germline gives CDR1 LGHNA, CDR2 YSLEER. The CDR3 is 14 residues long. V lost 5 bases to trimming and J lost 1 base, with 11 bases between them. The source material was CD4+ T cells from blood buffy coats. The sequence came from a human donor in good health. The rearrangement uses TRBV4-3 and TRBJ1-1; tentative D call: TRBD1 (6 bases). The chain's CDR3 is CASSAGTQNTEAFF. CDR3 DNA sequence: TGCGCCAGCAGCGCCGGGACACAGAACACTGAAGCTTTCTTT.